This T cell receptor beta chain appears in the sequencing data of a study of T cells in Graves' hyperthyroidism and ophthalmopathy. Researchers amplified the TCR beta CDR3 regions from RNA transcripts. First-round RT-PCR with HTBI primers amplified the TCR CDR3 region. TCRdb analysed the multiplex PCR reads with MiXCR anew, one entry per CDR3 protein. The sample contains more than 500,000 distinct CDR3 sequences, about 45% of which appear only once. Uncontrolled infection, other autoimmune disease, pregnancy or lactation led to exclusion. This sequence was found in an adult woman with Graves' disease, either hyperthyroidism or ophthalmopathy (not recorded which). Sequencing was done on a sample of peripheral blood or thyroid tissue (not recorded which).

The DNA of the CDR3 is TGTGCCAGCAAGGGTTTTGCGGGAGTGTACGAGCAGTACTTC. Its translation is CASKGFAGVYEQYF. The chain is built from TRBV6-5 and TRBJ2-7, with 7 bases aligning to TRBD2. Germline-derived CDR1 and CDR2 are MNHEY and SVGAGI. The junction had 10 bases not matched to a gene; V was cut back by 7 bases and J by 4 bases. The CDR3 totals 14 residues.